Below are 14 T cell receptor beta chains sequenced from a single sample in a study of blood T cell repertoires in COVID-19. Only in-frame clones appear in the TCRdb table, and some are missing; sequencing was by immunoSEQ multiplex PCR. The sample has some 110,000 clones; approximately 90% are singletons. Source material: peripheral blood. The receptors stem from a man aged 50 or older with COVID-19, enrolled during active disease.

The chain employs TRBV19 and TRBJ1-1, with TRBD1 identical over 7 bases. J lost 2 bases, V lost 8 bases, and 2 bases had no gene match. The CDR3 is 12 amino acids. Germline lookup yields CDR1 LNHDA and CDR2 SQIVND (reference sequence). This chain's CDR3 is CASWDRNTEAFF. CDR3 bases: TGTGCCAGTTGGGACAGAAACACTGAAGCTTTCTTT.

CDR3: CSVGQGETQYF. Here the CDR3 DNA reads TGCAGCGTAGGACAGGGAGAGACCCAGTACTTC. The chain combines TRBV29-1 with TRBJ2-5, with 8 bases lining up with TRBD1. V lost 6 bases, J lost 4 bases, and 1 base stayed unmatched. From germline, CDR1 is SQVTM and CDR2 ANQGSEA. The length of the CDR3 is 11 residues.

CDR3 region: CASSQGQIPTGELFF. The CDR3 DNA reads TGTGCCAGCAGCCAAGGACAAATCCCCACCGGGGAGCTGTTTTTT. The rearrangement joins TRBV3-1 (or the pseudogene TRBV3-2) to TRBJ2-2; no clear D. Trimming removed 1 base at V and 4 bases at J, with 10 bases between. Germline CDR1 LGHDT, CDR2 YNNKEL (reference sequence). The CDR3 has 15 amino acids.

The chain uses TRBV20-1 and TRBJ2-1; D unclear. Trimming took 3 bases from V and 5 from J, leaving 11 bases between them. The CDR3 is 13 residues long. Germline-derived CDR1 and CDR2 are DFQATT and SNEGSKA (reference sequence). CDR3 region: CSASGSRDNEQFF. The DNA for the CDR3 is TGCAGTGCTAGTGGTAGCAGAGACAATGAGCAGTTCTTC.

This clone was seen just once. CDR3 sequence: CASSQVSGVEQYF. The CDR3 bases are TGTGCCAGCAGCCAAGTGAGTGGTGTCGAGCAGTACTTC. The rearrangement links TRBV14 to TRBJ2-7; D is unresolved. Germline CDR1 SGHDN, CDR2 FVKESK. This CDR3 is 13 amino acids long. The ends were cut back, 1 base at V and 6 bases at J, with 10 bases in the middle.

This rearrangement joins TRBV21-1 to TRBJ1-3; TRBD1 reflects the table's D call only, with no check against the DNA. TRBV21-1 is deemed a pseudogene. The CDR3 is 16 residues long. This CDR3 is CASSKIDRAAGNTIYF. The CDR3 DNA reads TGTGCCAGCAGCAAAATAGACAGGGCCGCTGGAAACACCATATATTTT.

The chain carries TRBV5-1 and TRBJ1-4, with TRBD1 matching over 7 bases. Germline CDR1 is SGHRS and CDR2 is YFSETQ. With 2 bases clipped from V and 0 bases from J, the junction kept 4 bases outside the gene matches. The CDR3 sequence is 16 residues long. The CDR3 region has the DNA TGCGCCAGCAGCTTCGACAGGGCAGCAACTAATGAAAAACTGTTTTTT. Translating gives CASSFDRAATNEKLFF.

This sequence joins TRBV29-1 and TRBJ2-2; 8 bases are a match to TRBD1. J gave up 5 bases and V 5 bases, and 7 bases lay outside the gene matches. Per germline, CDR1 SQVTM and CDR2 ANQGSEA. CDR3 length equals 14 residues. This chain's CDR3 is CSVTPGGETGELFF. In DNA form, the CDR3 reads TGCAGCGTTACGCCAGGGGGCGAAACCGGGGAGCTGTTTTTT.

The rearrangement joins TRBV4-2 to TRBJ1-1; 7 bases match TRBD1. CDR3 length equals 14 residues. Germline CDR1 reads LGHNA; CDR2 reads YNFKEQ. The trim removed 4 bases at V and 4 bases at J, leaving 6 bases unmatched. CDR3 amino acids: CASSPDRVGTEAFF. CDR3 DNA sequence: TGTGCCAGCAGCCCTGACAGGGTAGGCACTGAAGCTTTCTTT.

The chain has TRBV6-2 or TRBV6-3 and TRBJ1-1; TRBD1 agrees at 8 bases. Germline V gene data show CDR1 as MNHEY and CDR2 as SVGEGT. J was trimmed by 3 bases and V by 4 bases; bases with no gene match: 13. The CDR3 length is 17 residues. CDR3 amino acids: CASSSLAQGARDTEAFF. The CDR3 nucleotides are TGTGCCAGCAGTTCTCTGGCTCAGGGGGCTAGGGACACTGAAGCTTTCTTT.

J is TRBJ2-2 and V is TRBV5-4, with TRBD2 identical over 9 bases. J gave up 5 bases and V 6 bases, and 5 bases lay outside the gene matches. The CDR3 spans 14 residues. Germline V lookup: CDR1 SGHNT, CDR2 YYREEE (reference sequence). CDR3 DNA sequence: TGTGCCAGCAAATTAGCGGGAGTTACCGGGGAGCTGTTTTTT. Residues: CASKLAGVTGELFF.

The gene calls are TRBV11-2 and TRBJ2-5, with 7 bases identical to TRBD2. V was clipped by 3 bases and J by 4 bases; unmatched bases: 8. Germline assignment: CDR1 SGHAT and CDR2 FQNNGV. The CDR3 length is 15 residues. CDR3 sequence (DNA): TGTGCCAGCAGCTTGAACGGGGGGTGGCGAGAGACCCAGTACTTC. This translates into CASSLNGGWRETQYF.

The rearrangement links TRBV2 to TRBJ2-7, with TRBD1 identical over 8 bases. Germline trimming cut 2 bases from V and 3 bases from J; bases unmatched to any gene: 15. CDR3 length: 18 amino acids. The V gene's germline CDR1 is SNHLY and CDR2 FYNNEI. CDR3 sequence (DNA): TGTGCCAGCAGTGAAAGCGTCCATACACAGGGGGTCTACTACGAGCAGTACGTC. Its protein product is CASSESVHTQGVYYEQYV.

The chain combines TRBV19 with TRBJ2-2; TRBD1 might be the D (5 bases). The V gene's germline CDR1 is LNHDA and CDR2 SQIVND (reference sequence). The V and J ends lost 5 bases and 5 bases respectively, with 12 bases between them. The CDR3 sequence is 14 residues long. CDR3 DNA: TGTGCCAGTAGTGGCAGGGCCGGGACCGGGGAGCTGTTTTTT. Amino acids: CASSGRAGTGELFF.